The clone carrying this TCR beta chain has more than one count but fewer than ten. The source of the sample is a study of cytomegalovirus exposure and HLA in healthy donors. With 60 Vbeta and 13 Jbeta primers, the PCR was carried out. Produced via immunoSEQ multiplex PCR; TCRdb's table is partial and in-frame only. The top ten hold about 7.8% of the sample, which has about 200,000 clones, approximately 12% seen once. V shed 7 bases, J shed 1 base, and the junction held 8 bases outside the gene matches. Per the germline V gene, CDR1 is SQVTM and CDR2 is ANQGSEA. The CDR3 spans 14 residues. The donors comprised healthy bone marrow donors.

This sequence was found in a man aged 45-65 years in good health and CMV-seropositive. The chain joins TRBV29-1 to TRBJ1-1, with 8 bases aligning to TRBD1. Material for sequencing was PBMCs. CDR3 in amino acids: CSALDRAPNTEAFF. As DNA, the CDR3 is TGCAGCGCCCTGGACAGGGCCCCGAACACTGAAGCTTTCTTT. The complete variable domain, with remaining parts taken from reference TRBV29-1 and TRBJ1-1, reads SAVISQKPSRDICQRGTSLTIQCQVDSQVTMMFWYRQQPGQSLTLIATANQGSEATYESGFVIDKFPISRPNLTFSTLTVSNMSPEDSSIYLCSALDRAPNTEAFFGQGTRLTVV.